The 18 T cell receptor beta chains listed next were all sequenced from one sample in a study of T cells in Graves' hyperthyroidism and ophthalmopathy (dated by TCRdb to between 2018 and 2021). Library prep was done by multiplex PCR. Sequencing took place on an Illumina HiSeq 2000. The TCR beta CDR3 regions were amplified from RNA transcripts. The TCR CDR3 was subjected to a first round of RT-PCR using the HTBI primer set and the Qiagen OneStep RT-PCR kit. TCRdb cleaned the public reads at Q25 with fastp, built clones with MiXCR and kept in-frame beta chains. Every entry covers one CDR3 protein and lists the most common genes and DNA from its rows. For this sample the table gives about 420,000 distinct CDR3 sequences, of which approximately 14% were detected only once. The top ten constitute around 7.7% of the sample. The sequenced sample was blood. These TCRs come from a woman aged 18-29 years with Graves' hyperthyroidism.

This chain links TRBV6-1 with TRBJ2-3, with 10 positions matching TRBD2. CDR3 length equals 17 residues. Unmatched junction bases numbered 9, after V lost 5 bases and J lost 1 base. Germline V gene data show CDR1 as MNHNS and CDR2 as SASEGT. CDR3 nucleotide sequence: TGTGCCAGCAGTCGCCGAGCGGGAGGGTTCGGCACAGATACGCAGTATTTT. Its protein product is CASSRRAGGFGTDTQYF.

This clonotype was seen repeatedly, ten times or more. This rearrangement joins TRBV6-1 to TRBJ2-7, with D unresolved. Germline CDR1 and CDR2: MNHNS and SASEGT. CDR3 length: 13 amino acids. V dropped 7 bases and J dropped 0 bases, with 10 bases sitting between them. CDR3 protein: CASTKGHSYEQYF. The CDR3 DNA reads as TGTGCCAGCACCAAGGGTCACTCCTACGAGCAGTACTTC.

There are many counts of this clonotype. The chain is built from TRBV7-9 and TRBJ2-1; D unclear. The CDR3 loop spans 13 amino acids. Trimming shortened V by 1 base and J by 10 bases, and 11 bases separated the two germline ends. Looked up from germline, CDR1 is SEHNR and CDR2 is FQNEAQ (reference sequence). In nucleotides, the CDR3 is TGTGCCAGCAGCTTAGAGGGTCGGTTCGAGCAGTTCTTC. Translating it yields CASSLEGRFEQFF.

The rearrangement joins TRBV29-1 to TRBJ2-3; possibly TRBD2 for D (6 bases). Trimming took 3 bases from V and 1 from J, leaving 14 bases between them. This CDR3 comprises 15 residues. In germline, CDR1 is SQVTM, CDR2 ANQGSEA. The CDR3 bases are TGCAGCGTTGATGGAGGGCAGGGACGCACAGATACGCAGTATTTT. It translates to CSVDGGQGRTDTQYF.

This clonotype was recorded at least ten times. This rearrangement joins TRBV20-1 to TRBJ2-3, with a weak D call TRBD2 (6 bases). The germline V and J ends were trimmed by 0 bases and 0 bases, with 13 bases remaining between them. CDR1 is DFQATT and CDR2 is SNEGSKA in the germline V gene (reference sequence). The CDR3 totals 16 residues. CDR3 DNA sequence: TGCAGTGCTAGAGATTTGCTAGCGTTTAGCACAGATACGCAGTATTTT. Translation: CSARDLLAFSTDTQYF.

Many counts were recorded for this clonotype. V usage is TRBV11-2 and J usage is TRBJ2-5; D is possibly TRBD2 (6 bases). Germline lookup yields CDR1 SGHAT and CDR2 FQNNGV. V lost 0 bases and J lost 5, with 10 bases in between. The CDR3 extends over 14 amino acids. The CDR3 bases are TGTGCCAGCAGCTTAGATCCGGCGGGGGAGACCCAGTACTTC. It is translated as CASSLDPAGETQYF.

This clonotype was seen only a few times. The chain links TRBV5-1 to TRBJ2-5; the D call may be TRBD1 or TRBD2 (6 bases each). The V end was cut by 0 bases, the J end by 5 bases, with 11 bases between. CDR1 and CDR2 from the germline V gene are SGHRS and YFSETQ. The length of the CDR3 is 14 residues. The CDR3 spells CASSLAPGAETQYF. CDR3 DNA: TGCGCCAGCAGCTTGGCTCCGGGGGCGGAGACCCAGTACTTC.

This clonotype was seen at least ten times. The V gene is TRBV3-1, the J gene TRBJ1-1; no definite D call. The V gene's germline CDR1 is LGHDT and CDR2 YNNKEL (reference sequence). The CDR3 length is 16 residues. With 0 bases removed from V and 4 bases from J, the gap between germline ends came to 15 bases. The CDR3 DNA reads as TGTGCCAGCAGCCAAGAATTCCCAGACCTAAGCACTGAAGCTTTCTTT. Residues: CASSQEFPDLSTEAFF.

This clonotype was detected many times. The CDR3 protein is CASRWAGDEKLFF. DNA of the CDR3: TGTGCCAGCAGATGGGCAGGAGATGAAAAACTGTTTTTT. The chain has TRBV25-1 and TRBJ1-4; D is unresolved. The CDR3 spans 13 residues. The V end lost 6 bases, the J end lost 6 bases, and 11 bases lay between the germline ends. Per the germline V gene, CDR1 is MGHDK and CDR2 is SYGVNS.

In this sample, this clonotype turned up a few times. It is likely a read error, because the conserved phenylalanine at the end of the CDR3 is missing. The rearrangement joins TRBV28 to TRBJ1-2, with TRBD1 as a possible D gene (6 bases). Germline V gene sequence: CDR1 MDHEN, CDR2 SYDVKM. The V end was cut by 6 bases, the J end by 1 base, with 18 bases between. The CDR3 extends over 16 amino acids. This chain's CDR3 is CASSLAYGGLNYGYTS. CDR3 bases: TGTGCCAGCAGCCTGGCGTATGGGGGCCTTAACTATGGCTACACCTCC.

This clonotype was seen more than once but under ten times. A much bigger clone sits one base away, suggesting this may be a read error. The rearrangement joins TRBV18 to TRBJ1-6; D gene uncertain. The CDR3 sequence is 14 residues long. Germline V gene sequence: CDR1 KGHSH, CDR2 LQKENI. The CDR3 region has the DNA TGTGCCAGCTCGGGCGACATTTCGCATTCACCCCCCCACTTT. This gives the protein CASSGDISHSPPHF.

V is TRBV2 and J is TRBJ1-1; D is undetermined. Per the germline V gene, CDR1 is SNHLY and CDR2 is FYNNEI. V was cut by 4 bases and J by 0 bases, with 12 bases left in between. The CDR3 is made up of 15 amino acids. The CDR3 here is CASSVYENMNTEAFF. Written as DNA, the CDR3 is TGTGCCAGCAGTGTCTATGAGAACATGAACACTGAAGCTTTCTTT.

This clonotype has at least ten counts. This chain joins TRBV11-2 and TRBJ2-3; 16 bases line up with TRBD2. Per the germline V gene, CDR1 is SGHAT and CDR2 is FQNNGV. The CDR3 consists of 17 residues. V shed 5 bases and J 4 bases; nucleotides not matched to a gene: 6. The CDR3 region is CASSQRGLAGGSDTQYF. The DNA for the CDR3 is TGTGCCAGCAGCCAGAGGGGACTAGCGGGAGGGTCAGATACGCAGTATTTT.

This clonotype was observed many times. CDR3 sequence (DNA): TGTGCCAGCAGCCCTGGGACCCTCCCCTACGAGCAGTACTTC. As protein: CASSPGTLPYEQYF. The chain has TRBV7-8 and TRBJ2-7; TRBD1 or TRBD2 may be the D gene (5 bases each). This CDR3 spans 14 amino acids. V lost 5 bases to trimming and J lost 2 bases, with 13 bases between them. Germline CDR1 SGHVS, CDR2 FQNEAQ.

This clonotype has at least ten counts. The chain carries TRBV18 and TRBJ2-3, with D unclear. There are 16 residues in the CDR3. Trimming stripped 0 bases from V and 3 bases from J, with 13 bases between. Per germline, CDR1 KGHSH and CDR2 LQKENI. As DNA, the CDR3 is TGTGCCAGCTCACCACCGCTGCAGCGAAGAACAGATACGCAGTATTTT. Translation: CASSPPLQRRTDTQYF. Complete variable domain (other parts from reference TRBV18 and TRBJ2-3): NAGVMQNPRHLVRRRGQEARLRCSPMKGHSHVYWYRQLPEEGLKFMVYLQKENIIDESGMPKERFSAEFPKEGPSILRIQQVVRGDSAAYFCASSPPLQRRTDTQYFGPGTRLTVL.

This clonotype was counted ten times or more. This chain connects TRBV6-5 to TRBJ1-2; D is perhaps TRBD1 (6 bases). Germline V gene sequence: CDR1 MNHEY, CDR2 SVGAGI. The V end lost 0 bases, the J end lost 4 bases, and 15 bases lay between the germline ends. The CDR3 spans 16 residues. This CDR3 reads CASSYSRTGPLYGYTF. The CDR3 DNA follows: TGTGCCAGCAGTTACTCGAGAACAGGGCCCCTCTATGGCTACACCTTC.

This clonotype was counted ten times or more. This chain uses TRBV4-1 with TRBJ2-3; maybe TRBD2 (5 bases). This CDR3 is 15 amino acids long. With 4 bases removed from V and 0 bases from J, the gap between germline ends came to 11 bases. CDR1 is MGHRA and CDR2 is YSYEKL in the germline V gene. CDR3 nucleotide sequence: TGCGCCAGCAGCCCCCGGGATACTAGCACAGATACGCAGTATTTT. It specifies CASSPRDTSTDTQYF.

This clonotype occurred once. V and J are TRBV15 and TRBJ2-2; 9 bases fit TRBD1. Germline V gives CDR1 LNHNV, CDR2 YYDKDF (reference sequence). V was pared by 3 bases and J by 5 bases, with 7 bases of the junction left unmatched. This CDR3 region has 16 residues. CDR3 coding DNA: TGTGCCACCAGCAGGGCGGGTGGACAGGGGACCGGGGAGCTGTTTTTT. Translated: CATSRAGGQGTGELFF. Looking up the rest from reference TRBV15 and TRBJ2-2 gives the full variable domain: DAMVIQNPRYQVTQFGKPVTLSCSQTLNHNVMYWYQQKSSQAPKLLFHYYDKDFNNEADTPDNFQSRRPNTSFCFLDIRSPGLGDTAMYLCATSRAGGQGTGELFFGEGSRLTVL.